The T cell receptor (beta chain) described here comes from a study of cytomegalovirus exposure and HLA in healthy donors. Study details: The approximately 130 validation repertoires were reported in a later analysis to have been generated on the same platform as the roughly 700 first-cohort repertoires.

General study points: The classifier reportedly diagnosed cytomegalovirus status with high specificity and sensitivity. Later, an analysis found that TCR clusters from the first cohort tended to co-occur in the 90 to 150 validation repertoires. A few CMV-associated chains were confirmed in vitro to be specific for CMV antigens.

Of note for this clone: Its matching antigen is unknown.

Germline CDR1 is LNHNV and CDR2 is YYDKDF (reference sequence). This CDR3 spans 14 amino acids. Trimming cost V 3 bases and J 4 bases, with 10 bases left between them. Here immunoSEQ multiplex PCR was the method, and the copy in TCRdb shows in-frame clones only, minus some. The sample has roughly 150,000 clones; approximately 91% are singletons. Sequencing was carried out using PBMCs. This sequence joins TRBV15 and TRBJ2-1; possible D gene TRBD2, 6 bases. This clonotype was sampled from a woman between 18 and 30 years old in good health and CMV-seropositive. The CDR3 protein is CATSRRDSYNEQFF. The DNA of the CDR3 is TGTGCCACCAGCAGGCGGGACTCTTACAATGAGCAGTTCTTC.